A selection of T cell receptor beta chains follows, all from one sample in a study of Ad26.COV2.S vaccination and SARS-CoV-2 variants. Some clones are missing from TCRdb's copy, which holds only in-frame ones; the method was immunoSEQ multiplex PCR. In the table there are roughly 680,000 clones, approximately 88% of which are singletons. The sequencing used peripheral blood, collected in a trial of Ad26.COV2.S vaccine versus placebo. The receptor source for this set is a person aged 18-65 years who received the Ad26.COV2.S COVID-19 vaccine or a placebo. Both conserved end residues are part of each CDR3. Each record gives: J gene, clone size, D gene, V gene, CDR3 DNA, CDR3 protein. A D gene is named only where the DNA matches it firmly. The size field is filled for only some rows; it gives once, few, many or a size class.

J: TRBJ2-5; size: NA; D: NA; V: TRBV24-1; DNA: TGTGCCACCAGTGGTGGGACAGAGACCCAGTACTTC; CDR3: CATSGGTETQYF
J: TRBJ2-7; size: NA; D: TRBD2; V: TRBV12-3/TRBV12-4; DNA: TGTGCCAGCAGGACTAGCGGGAGCTACGAGCAGTACTTC; CDR3: CASRTSGSYEQYF
J: TRBJ2-3; size: few; D: NA; V: TRBV6-5; DNA: TGTGCCAGCAGTACGGGACTTTCCAATACGCAGTATTTT; CDR3: CASSTGLSNTQYF
J: TRBJ1-5; size: NA; D: NA; V: TRBV4-2; DNA: TGTGCCAGCAGCCTAGGACAAAGCAATCAGCCCCAGCATTTT; CDR3: CASSLGQSNQPQHF
J: TRBJ2-1; size: NA; D: NA; V: TRBV11-2; DNA: TGTGCCAGCAGCTTCGATGGCTATGAGCAGTTCTTC; CDR3: CASSFDGYEQFF
J: TRBJ2-7; size: few; D: NA; V: TRBV7-8; DNA: TGTGCCAGCAGCCTACAGGCTGATGGGGAGCAGTACTTC; CDR3: CASSLQADGEQYF
J: TRBJ2-4; size: NA; D: NA; V: TRBV15; DNA: TGTGCCACCAGCAGAGATCTAGGACAGTCCAAAAACATTCAGTACTTC; CDR3: CATSRDLGQSKNIQYF
J: TRBJ1-1; size: NA; D: NA; V: TRBV13; DNA: TGTGCCAGCAGCTTAGGACAGGTGAACACTGAAGCTTTCTTT; CDR3: CASSLGQVNTEAFF
J: TRBJ2-3; size: NA; D: TRBD1; V: TRBV5-1; DNA: TGCGCCAGCAGCTTGGCCAGGGGGCGGTTAGCAGATACGCAGTATTTT; CDR3: CASSLARGRLADTQYF
J: TRBJ2-7; size: NA; D: TRBD2; V: TRBV5-1; DNA: TGCGCCAGCAGCTTGCCACTAGCGGGAGGTCGGCGCGAGCAGTACTTC; CDR3: CASSLPLAGGRREQYF
J: TRBJ2-7; size: NA; D: NA; V: TRBV19; DNA: TGTGCCAGTAGTCCCCCGAGCTCCTACGAGCAGTACTTC; CDR3: CASSPPSSYEQYF
J: TRBJ1-6; size: few; D: NA; V: TRBV30; DNA: TGTGCCTGGAGGCGGCGGGGCTTTGTAAATTCACCCCTCCACTTT; CDR3: CAWRRRGFVNSPLHF
J: TRBJ2-3; size: NA; D: NA; V: TRBV7-8; DNA: TGTGCCAGCAGCGGCCGGCGCACAGATACGCAGTATTTT; CDR3: CASSGRRTDTQYF
J: TRBJ2-7; size: NA; D: TRBD1; V: TRBV6-5; DNA: TGTGCCAGCAGGGGGACAGTCTTAGGCTACTACGAGCAGTACTTC; CDR3: CASRGTVLGYYEQYF
J: TRBJ2-1; size: few; D: NA; V: TRBV11-3; DNA: TGTGCCAGCAGCTTAGATCAGGGGGGGTCGAGCTCCTACAATGAGCAGTTCTTC; CDR3: CASSLDQGGSSSYNEQFF
J: TRBJ2-2; size: few; D: NA; V: TRBV6-6; DNA: TGTGCCAGCAGTTATTACGGGGAGCTGTTTTTT; CDR3: CASSYYGELFF
J: TRBJ2-7; size: NA; D: NA; V: TRBV5-5; DNA: TGTGCCAGCAGCTTGGAACTTCCAATGGGTTCCTACGAGCAGTACTTC; CDR3: CASSLELPMGSYEQYF
J: TRBJ2-7; size: NA; D: NA; V: TRBV3-1/TRBV3-2; DNA: TGTGCCAGCAGCCAGGGGGCCGGGACTACCTTCTACGAGCAGTACTTC; CDR3: CASSQGAGTTFYEQYF
J: TRBJ1-1; size: NA; D: TRBD1; V: TRBV18; DNA: TGTGCCAGCTCACCGGGACAGATCCAAGGGATGAACACTGAAGCTTTCTTT; CDR3: CASSPGQIQGMNTEAFF
J: TRBJ2-1; size: NA; D: TRBD2; V: TRBV18; DNA: TGTGCCAGCTCACCGCCGGGAGGGTCCAATGAGCAGTTCTTC; CDR3: CASSPPGGSNEQFF
J: TRBJ1-2; size: NA; D: NA; V: TRBV4-1; DNA: TGCGCCAGCAGCCAAGAAGACTTTTCCAGGGGCTACACCTTC; CDR3: CASSQEDFSRGYTF
J: TRBJ1-5; size: NA; D: NA; V: TRBV6-2/TRBV6-3; DNA: TGTGCCAGCAGCGGGTCACCATCTTCAAGTGCAAATCAGCCCCAGCATTTT; CDR3: CASSGSPSSSANQPQHF
J: TRBJ1-5; size: NA; D: TRBD1; V: TRBV19; DNA: TGTGCCAGTAGTATAGGCAGACAGGGGGGCCAGCCCCAGCATTTT; CDR3: CASSIGRQGGQPQHF
J: TRBJ2-3; size: NA; D: TRBD2; V: TRBV5-1; DNA: TGCGCCAGCAGCTTTACTAGCGGGACCATCACAGATACGCAGTATTTT; CDR3: CASSFTSGTITDTQYF
J: TRBJ2-3; size: NA; D: TRBD2; V: TRBV7-2; DNA: TGTGCCAGCAGCTTAGCGGGTATGGTAGCGGGGGGCGTCACAGATACGCAGTATTTT; CDR3: CASSLAGMVAGGVTDTQYF
J: TRBJ2-6; size: NA; D: NA; V: TRBV19; DNA: TGTGCCAGTACTTTACAGGAGTCTGGGGCCAACGTCCTGACTTTC; CDR3: CASTLQESGANVLTF
J: TRBJ2-2; size: NA; D: NA; V: TRBV2; DNA: TGTGCCAGCCACGCGGGGGCTCACGGGGAGCTGTTTTTT; CDR3: CASHAGAHGELFF
J: TRBJ2-1; size: NA; D: NA; V: TRBV10-1; DNA: TGCGCCAGCAGTGATGGGGGCCGGGAGAATGAGCAGTTCTTC; CDR3: CASSDGGRENEQFF
J: TRBJ2-7; size: NA; D: TRBD1; V: TRBV6-5; DNA: TGTGCCAGCAGTCTCCAGACAGGGGTGGCCGAGCAGTACTTC; CDR3: CASSLQTGVAEQYF
J: TRBJ1-5; size: NA; D: NA; V: TRBV30; DNA: TGTGCCTGGAGAGACCATGAGAATCAGCCCCAGCATTTT; CDR3: CAWRDHENQPQHF
J: TRBJ1-5; size: NA; D: NA; V: TRBV6-6; DNA: TGTGCCAGCAGTTACACCAGGGGAGAGCCCCAGCATTTT; CDR3: CASSYTRGEPQHF
J: TRBJ2-7; size: NA; D: NA; V: TRBV2; DNA: TGTGCCAGCAAGGTCGGCCCGAGCTCCTACGAGCAGTACTTC; CDR3: CASKVGPSSYEQYF
J: TRBJ2-7; size: NA; D: TRBD1; V: TRBV7-8; DNA: TGTGCCAGCAGCACCCGACAGGGACCCTACGAGCAGTACTTC; CDR3: CASSTRQGPYEQYF
J: TRBJ1-3; size: once; D: NA; V: TRBV6-5; DNA: TGTGCCAGCAGTTACTTACCACAGCAACGAAACACCATATATTTT; CDR3: CASSYLPQQRNTIYF
J: TRBJ1-1; size: few; D: TRBD1; V: TRBV4-1; DNA: TGCGCCAGCAGCCAATCCGACAGGGGTACTGAAGCTTTCTTT; CDR3: CASSQSDRGTEAFF
J: TRBJ2-3; size: NA; D: TRBD1; V: TRBV9; DNA: TGTGCCAGCAGCGGACAGGGGGCGCTTATCACAGATACGCAGTATTTT; CDR3: CASSGQGALITDTQYF
J: TRBJ1-3; size: NA; D: NA; V: TRBV12-5; DNA: TGTGCTAGTGGCCTATCTGGAAACACCATATATTTT; CDR3: CASGLSGNTIYF
J: TRBJ2-7; size: NA; D: NA; V: TRBV6-2/TRBV6-3; DNA: TGTGCCAGCAGTCGACCTACAGGGTTTCGCGAGCAGTACTTC; CDR3: CASSRPTGFREQYF
J: TRBJ2-4; size: NA; D: NA; V: TRBV6-5; DNA: TGTGCCAGCAACTTAAGAGGAAACAACATTCAGTACTTC; CDR3: CASNLRGNNIQYF
J: TRBJ2-7; size: NA; D: TRBD1; V: TRBV3-1/TRBV3-2; DNA: TGTGCCAGCAGCCAAGATCTGGGGACAGGGTACGAGCAGTACTTC; CDR3: CASSQDLGTGYEQYF
J: TRBJ2-5; size: once; D: NA; V: TRBV27; DNA: TGTGCCAGCAGACAGACAGGACAAGAGACCCAGTACTTC; CDR3: CASRQTGQETQYF
J: TRBJ1-6; size: once; D: TRBD1; V: TRBV6-5; DNA: TGTGCCAGCAGTCGGACAGGGGAGAATTCACCCCTCCACTTT; CDR3: CASSRTGENSPLHF
J: TRBJ2-2; size: NA; D: TRBD2; V: TRBV27; DNA: TGTGCCAGCAGTTTACGCGGCGGGAGGGGGACCGGGGAGCTGTTTTTT; CDR3: CASSLRGGRGTGELFF
J: TRBJ1-5; size: NA; D: NA; V: TRBV6-6; DNA: TGTGCCAGCAGTTACTCGGAACAGCCCCAGCATTTT; CDR3: CASSYSEQPQHF
J: TRBJ2-1; size: NA; D: NA; V: TRBV2; DNA: TGTGCCAGCAGTAAGGGTGAGAACAATGAGCAGTTCTTC; CDR3: CASSKGENNEQFF
J: TRBJ2-5; size: NA; D: TRBD1; V: TRBV4-3; DNA: TGCGCCAGCAGCCCCGGGACAGGGGGTCGGGAGACCCAGTACTTC; CDR3: CASSPGTGGRETQYF
J: TRBJ1-2; size: NA; D: NA; V: TRBV6-5; DNA: TGTGCCCTCTACCGAGCTAACTATGGCTACACCTTC; CDR3: CALYRANYGYTF
J: TRBJ2-1; size: NA; D: TRBD2; V: TRBV5-4; DNA: TGTGCCAGCAGCAGTGGACTAGCGGACAATGAGCAGTTCTTC; CDR3: CASSSGLADNEQFF
J: TRBJ1-1; size: NA; D: NA; V: TRBV7-9; DNA: TGTGCCAGCAGCTTTTGGGGGGCCGGGAACACTGAAGCTTTCTTT; CDR3: CASSFWGAGNTEAFF
J: TRBJ2-3; size: NA; D: NA; V: TRBV27; DNA: TGTGCCAGCAGTCATTCTACAGGATCGCAAGATACGCAGTATTTT; CDR3: CASSHSTGSQDTQYF
J: TRBJ2-2; size: NA; D: TRBD2; V: TRBV7-8; DNA: TGTGCCAGCAGCCACGGGCGGGAGGGCCGCACCGGGGAGCTGTTTTTT; CDR3: CASSHGREGRTGELFF
J: TRBJ2-7; size: NA; D: TRBD1; V: TRBV29-1; DNA: TGCAGCGTTGTAGTCTCCGGGACAGGGCCGTACGAGCAGTACTTC; CDR3: CSVVVSGTGPYEQYF
J: TRBJ2-2; size: NA; D: NA; V: TRBV2; DNA: TGTGCCAGCACATTGGGTTTGGGAACGAACACCGGGGAGCTGTTTTTT; CDR3: CASTLGLGTNTGELFF